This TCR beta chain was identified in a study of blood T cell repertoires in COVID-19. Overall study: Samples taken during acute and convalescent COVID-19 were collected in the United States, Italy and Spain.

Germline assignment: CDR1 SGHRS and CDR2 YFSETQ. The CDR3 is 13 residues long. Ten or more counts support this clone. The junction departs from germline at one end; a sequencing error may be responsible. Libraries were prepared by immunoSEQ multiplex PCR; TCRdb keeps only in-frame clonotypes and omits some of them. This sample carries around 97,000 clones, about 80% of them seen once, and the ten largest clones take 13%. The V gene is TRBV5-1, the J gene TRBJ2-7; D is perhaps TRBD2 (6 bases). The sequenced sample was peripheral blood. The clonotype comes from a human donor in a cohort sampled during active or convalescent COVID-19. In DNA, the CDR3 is TGCGCCAGCAGCCTCCTAGGAGAGGACCAGCGGGACTTC. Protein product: CASSLLGEDQRDF.